Below, 16 T cell receptor beta chains from the same sample are listed, as sequenced in a study of a mutant IDH1 vaccine in newly diagnosed glioma. The repertoire was sequenced with immunoSEQ multiplex PCR; TCRdb's copy has only in-frame clones and lacks some. The sample has more than 35,000 clones, roughly 79% seen once. These receptors have no identified antigens. The sample's time point: week 35, safety follow-up. Vaccinated patients received 300 ug of mutant IDH1 20-mer peptide per dose, with topical imiquimod. Sequences were derived from PBMCs, sampled from a glioma patient whose treatment included an IDH1 peptide vaccine. The origin of the receptors is a woman in her 40s with glioma. Some clones in this sample may be carry-over from other donors' samples.

This chain links TRBV25-1 with TRBJ1-2; D not certain. CDR1 MGHDK and CDR2 SYGVNS come from the germline V gene. Deletions cut 4 bases from V and 2 bases from J, with 8 bases between. The CDR3 covers 13 residues. CDR3 amino acids: CASSGKGNYGYTF. CDR3 in DNA: TGTGCCAGCAGTGGAAAGGGCAACTATGGCTACACCTTC.

The chain recombines TRBV7-9 with TRBJ1-1, with 7 nucleotides matching TRBD1. Looked up from germline, CDR1 is SEHNR and CDR2 is FQNEAQ (reference sequence). The CDR3 contains 14 residues. Trimming removed 5 bases from V and 8 bases from J; junction bases left unmatched: 11. Written as DNA, the CDR3 is TGTGCCAGCAGCGCGACAGGACAGGCCTCCGAAGCTTTCTTT. Amino acid sequence: CASSATGQASEAFF.

The chain carries TRBV2 and TRBJ2-5; 8 bases map to TRBD2. The V gene's germline CDR1 is SNHLY and CDR2 FYNNEI. The V and J ends lost 3 bases and 0 bases, in that order; junction bases with no gene match: 12. CDR3 length: 18 amino acids. The CDR3 DNA reads TGTGCCAGCAGTGACGGCCTTGGGGGCGGGGGGTACCAAGAGACCCAGTACTTC. Translated: CASSDGLGGGGYQETQYF. Filled out from reference TRBV2 and TRBJ2-5, the complete variable domain reads EPEVTQTPSHQVTQMGQEVILRCVPISNHLYFYWYRQILGQKVEFLVSFYNNEISEKSEIFDDQFSVERPDGSNFTLKIRSTKLEDSAMYFCASSDGLGGGGYQETQYFGPGTRLLVL.

This chain joins TRBV7-9 and TRBJ2-5; D unresolved. Trimming stripped 3 bases from V and 4 bases from J, with 9 bases between. Germline loops: CDR1 SEHNR, CDR2 FQNEAQ (reference sequence). This CDR3 region has 13 residues. The CDR3: CASSFRTSETQYF. Here the CDR3 DNA reads TGTGCCAGCAGCTTTCGTACCTCAGAGACCCAGTACTTC. Supplemented by reference TRBV7-9 and TRBJ2-5, the full variable domain reads DTGVSQNPRHKITKRGQNVTFRCDPISEHNRLYWYRQTLGQGPEFLTYFQNEAQLEKSRLLSDRFSAERPKGSFSTLEIQRTEQGDSAMYLCASSFRTSETQYFGPGTRLLVL.

This sequence joins TRBV7-6 and TRBJ2-1; either TRBD1 or TRBD2 may supply D (5 bases each). CDR3 length: 15 amino acids. V gave up 5 bases and J gave up 7 bases, with 18 bases separating them. CDR1 SGHVS and CDR2 FNYEAQ come from the germline V gene. The CDR3 coding sequence is TGTGCCAGCAGCCCGACGGTGGGGGTGGGGAATGAGCAGTTCTTC. Translating it yields CASSPTVGVGNEQFF.

This clone was seen a handful of times. V is TRBV4-2 and J is TRBJ1-5; no clear D gene. The germline gives CDR1 LGHNA, CDR2 YNFKEQ. The CDR3 contains 15 residues. Deletions cut 1 base from V and 9 bases from J, with 16 bases between. The CDR3 loop is CASSQVGPGPLPQHF. In DNA form, the CDR3 reads TGTGCCAGCAGCCAAGTCGGACCCGGCCCTTTGCCCCAGCATTTT.

This chain connects TRBV5-1 to TRBJ2-7, with 7 positions matching TRBD2. Germline V gene data show CDR1 as SGHRS and CDR2 as YFSETQ. The CDR3 consists of 15 residues. V gave up 3 bases and J gave up 6 bases; unmatched junction bases: 12. CDR3 bases: TGCGCCAGCAGCTCTCGGAGCGGGACCTACGGCGAGCAGTACTTC. Amino acids: CASSSRSGTYGEQYF.

The chain has TRBV9 and TRBJ1-3; the match to TRBD1 covers 7 bases. Trimming took 7 bases from V and 0 from J; bases not matched to a gene: 4. The CDR3 has 14 residues. Germline V lookup: CDR1 SGDLS, CDR2 YYNGEE. In DNA form, the CDR3 reads TGTGCCAGCGACAGGGACAGCTCTGGAAACACCATATATTTT. Translating it yields CASDRDSSGNTIYF.

The chain employs TRBV5-6 and TRBJ2-7; 8 nucleotides agree with TRBD1. Germline V gives CDR1 SGHDT, CDR2 YYEEEE. V trimming: 1 base; J trimming: 6 bases; junction bases outside the gene matches: 9. The CDR3 is 15 residues long. The CDR3 loop reads CASSLMRRGPGEQYF. The CDR3 DNA sequence: TGTGCCAGCAGCTTGATGCGCAGGGGGCCGGGCGAGCAGTACTTC.

Here the CDR3 DNA reads TGCGCCAGCAGCCCAGGACAGAGCAATCAGCCCCAGCATTTT. Its translation is CASSPGQSNQPQHF. The V call is TRBV5-1, the J call TRBJ1-5; TRBD1 might be the D (6 bases). The CDR3 runs to 14 residues. Germline CDR1 is SGHRS and CDR2 is YFSETQ. Deletions cut 4 bases from V and 1 base from J, with 9 bases between.

A few counts support this clone. The gene calls are TRBV4-1 and TRBJ1-1; maybe TRBD1 (6 bases). The length of the CDR3 is 14 residues. Germline V lookup: CDR1 MGHRA, CDR2 YSYEKL. V was cut by 4 bases and J by 5 bases, with 14 bases left in between. The CDR3 nucleotides are TGCGCCAGCAGCCGGAACAGGGAAGGGACTGAAGCTTTCTTT. Protein sequence: CASSRNREGTEAFF.

The chain is built from TRBV6-5 and TRBJ1-4; 7 bases match TRBD1. This CDR3 contains 13 residues. CDR1 and CDR2 from the germline V gene are MNHEY and SVGAGI. Germline trimming cut 5 bases from V and 7 bases from J; bases unmatched to any gene: 4. CDR3 region: CASSVGTAEKLFF. The DNA of the CDR3 is TGTGCCAGCAGTGTCGGGACAGCTGAAAAACTGTTTTTT.

The chain joins TRBV9 to TRBJ2-1, with D unresolved. V was clipped by 3 bases and J by 7 bases, with 11 bases between them. CDR3 length: 13 amino acids. CDR1 SGDLS and CDR2 YYNGEE come from the germline V gene. The CDR3 bases are TGTGCCAGCAGCGCCGGGTTTCCTAATGAGCAGTTCTTC. Protein: CASSAGFPNEQFF.

This clone was picked up one time. The V and J genes are TRBV27 and TRBJ1-2, with D perhaps TRBD1 (5 bases). Germline V gene lookup returns CDR1 MNHEY and CDR2 SMNVEV (reference sequence). CDR3 length equals 13 residues. V dropped 5 bases and J dropped 4 bases, with 11 bases sitting between them. The CDR3: CASSKRQTYGYTF. CDR3 sequence (DNA): TGTGCCAGCAGTAAACGACAGACCTATGGCTACACCTTC.

This chain uses TRBV11-3 with TRBJ2-3; 7 bases agree with TRBD2. Unmatched junction bases numbered 12, after V lost 5 bases and J lost 4 bases. The CDR3 is 16 amino acids. CDR1 SGHNT and CDR2 YENEEA come from the germline V gene. The CDR3 here is CASSPPLGEGADTQYF. Written as DNA, the CDR3 is TGTGCCAGCAGCCCTCCGCTGGGGGAGGGAGCAGATACGCAGTATTTT.

This clone was counted a few times. The chain couples TRBV19 to TRBJ1-5; 7 bases map to TRBD1. The V segment lost 11 bases and the J segment 0 bases; nucleotides outside the gene matches: 13. Germline V lookup: CDR1 LNHDA, CDR2 SQIVND (reference sequence). The CDR3 length is 16 residues. The CDR3 sequence: CAVGKTGTNSNQPQHF. The CDR3 bases are TGTGCCGTAGGGAAGACAGGGACTAATAGCAATCAGCCCCAGCATTTT.